One sample yielded the 23 T cell receptor beta chains listed below, sequenced in a study of breast tumors, draining lymph nodes, adjacent tissues. Axillary draining lymph nodes of breast cancer patients supplied the node samples. TCRdb reprocessed the multiplex PCR reads with MiXCR, giving one entry per CDR3 protein. The table lists under 150,000 distinct CDR3 sequences, around 20% of them singletons. The sequenced sample consisted of axillary lymph node tissue. These receptors were collected from a female donor with breast cancer. Some clones in this sample may be carry-over from other donors' samples.

This clonotype was found many times. CDR3 sequence reads: CSARGRGRAGTGELFF. The DNA of the CDR3 is TGCAGTGCTAGAGGGCGCGGGAGGGCCGGGACCGGGGAGCTGTTTTTT. The chain joins TRBV20-1 to TRBJ2-2; TRBD2 agrees at 9 bases. Germline assignment: CDR1 DFQATT and CDR2 SNEGSKA (reference sequence). This CDR3 has 16 amino acids. Germline trimming cut 1 base from V and 5 bases from J; bases unmatched to any gene: 8.

This clonotype was counted at least ten times. The V and J genes are TRBV7-8 and TRBJ2-7; D is unresolved. The CDR3 covers 13 residues. V was cut by 8 bases and J by 2 bases, with 13 bases left in between. Germline V gene lookup returns CDR1 SGHVS and CDR2 FQNEAQ. DNA of the CDR3: TGTGCCAGCTCCCAGGATTTCGCCTACGAGCAGTACTTC. Its protein product is CASSQDFAYEQYF. Variable domain in full (rest from reference TRBV7-8 and TRBJ2-7): GAGVSQSPRYKVAKRGQDVALRCDPISGHVSLFWYQQALGQGPEFLTYFQNEAQLDKSGLPSDRFFAERPEGSVSTLKIQRTQQEDSAVYLCASSQDFAYEQYFGPGTRLTVT.

This clonotype was seen only a few times. The chain carries TRBV28 and TRBJ2-7, with D tentatively TRBD1 (6 bases). The CDR3 covers 13 residues. CDR1 is MDHEN, CDR2 SYDVKM, per germline. V was cut by 3 bases and J by 7 bases, with 13 bases left in between. The CDR3 DNA is TGTGCCAGCAGTTTGTCGGACAGTAGAGAGCAGTACTTC. Translation gives CASSLSDSREQYF.

This clonotype has at least ten counts. The genes are TRBV7-9 and TRBJ1-4; D gene uncertain. CDR1 is SEHNR and CDR2 is FQNEAQ in the germline V gene (reference sequence). The V end was cut by 5 bases, the J end by 5 bases, with 21 bases between. The CDR3 runs to 17 residues. The CDR3 loop is CASSLPLHGGQNEKLFF. As DNA, the CDR3 is TGTGCCAGCAGCCTACCCCTCCACGGAGGTCAAAATGAAAAACTGTTTTTT.

There are many counts of this clonotype. The gene calls are TRBV4-1 and TRBJ2-5; tentative D call: TRBD2 (6 bases). V lost 7 bases and J 4 bases, leaving 19 bases between the germline ends. The CDR3 covers 15 residues. Germline assignment: CDR1 MGHRA and CDR2 YSYEKL. The CDR3 coding sequence is TGCGCCAGCAAGGAGGGCCCGGGGAGTAGAGAGACCCAGTACTTC. Translated, it gives CASKEGPGSRETQYF.

Ten or more counts support this clonotype. The genes are TRBV10-3 and TRBJ1-4, with TRBD1 as a possible D gene (5 bases). V lost 6 bases and J lost 4, with 9 bases in between. This CDR3 contains 13 residues. Germline lookup yields CDR1 ENHRY and CDR2 SYGVKD. CDR3 loop: CAIRARDNEKLFF. Written as DNA, the CDR3 is TGTGCCATCAGGGCCAGGGATAATGAAAAACTGTTTTTT.

The table lists this clonotype with many counts. The CDR3 bases are TGCAGTGCTAGAAGGCGTCCAGGTCAGCCCCAGCATTTT. Amino acid sequence: CSARRRPGQPQHF. This chain joins TRBV20-1 and TRBJ1-5; D gene unclear. CDR1 is DFQATT, CDR2 SNEGSKA, per germline (reference sequence). V lost 2 bases and J 6 bases, leaving 11 bases between the germline ends. The CDR3 extends over 13 amino acids.

In this sample, this clonotype turned up many times. The J gene is TRBJ2-7, the V gene TRBV2, with TRBD1 matching 8 bases. V gave up 6 bases and J gave up 6 bases; unmatched junction bases: 10. The CDR3 sequence is 14 residues long. Per the germline V gene, CDR1 is SNHLY and CDR2 is FYNNEI. CDR3 in amino acids: CASSAGQAWGEQYF. DNA for the CDR3: TGTGCCAGCAGCGCGGGACAGGCGTGGGGCGAGCAGTACTTC. Combining the CDR3 with reference TRBV2 and TRBJ2-7 gives the whole variable domain EPEVTQTPSHQVTQMGQEVILRCVPISNHLYFYWYRQILGQKVEFLVSFYNNEISEKSEIFDDQFSVERPDGSNFTLKIRSTKLEDSAMYFCASSAGQAWGEQYFGPGTRLTVT.

As for this clonotype: A much larger clone is a single base away; this may be a read error. The chain links TRBV12-3 or TRBV12-4 to TRBJ2-1; D unresolved. This CDR3 is 13 amino acids long. CDR3 nucleotide sequence: TGTGCCAACAGTTTATCTGGTAGCAATGAGCAGTTCTTC. As protein: CANSLSGSNEQFF.

This clonotype was recorded many times. The V and J genes are TRBV20-1 and TRBJ2-7; TRBD2 is a possible D gene (5 bases). V lost 3 bases and J 7 bases, leaving 13 bases between the germline ends. Per germline, CDR1 DFQATT and CDR2 SNEGSKA (reference sequence). CDR3 length: 12 residues. In DNA, the CDR3 is TGCAGTGCTAGGGAGCTCCCGGGGGAGCAGTACTTC. Its translation: CSARELPGEQYF.

On this clonotype itself: A much larger clone differs from this one at a single base, so this may be a read error. The rearrangement joins TRBV12-3 or TRBV12-4 to TRBJ2-1, with unresolved D. CDR3 length: 14 residues. The CDR3 spells CASSLSVPYSEQFF. CDR3 in DNA: TGTGCCAGCAGTTTGAGTGTACCCTACAGTGAGCAGTTCTTC.

Many counts were recorded for this clonotype. This chain joins TRBV12-5 and TRBJ2-1, with D perhaps TRBD2 (5 bases). This CDR3 is built from 15 residues. V was trimmed by 6 bases and J by 1 base, leaving 13 bases between them. Germline loops: CDR1 LGHNT, CDR2 FRNRAP. CDR3 nucleotide sequence: TGTGCTAGTGGATGGGCTAGCAGTTCCTACAATGAGCAGTTCTTC. Translation: CASGWASSSYNEQFF.

The chain links TRBV19 to TRBJ1-1, with a weak D call TRBD1 (5 bases). Germline values: CDR1 LNHDA, CDR2 SQIVND (reference sequence). The CDR3 sequence is 17 residues long. Trimming cost V 3 bases and J 0 bases, with 17 bases left between them. CDR3 sequence: CASSMSFLQALNTEAFF. CDR3 bases: TGTGCCAGTAGTATGAGTTTCCTACAGGCCCTGAACACTGAAGCTTTCTTT.

Worth noting for this clonotype: One base away lies a much larger clone, so this may be a sequencing read error. The V and J genes are TRBV7-8 and TRBJ2-1, with D tentatively TRBD2 (5 bases). CDR3 size: 15 residues. Germline CDR1 reads SGHVS; CDR2 reads FQNEAQ. The CDR3 bases are TGCGCCAGCAGCCATGGCCCTAGCAGTGGCAATGAGCAGTTCTTC. Its translation: CASSHGPSSGNEQFF.

This clonotype has ten or more counts. Relative to the germline gene, one junction end is altered; a read error may explain this. The CDR3 nucleotides read TGTGCCAGCAGTTTGGACAGTTACACAGATACGCAGTATTTT. It codes for CASSLDSYTDTQYF. V usage is TRBV5-4 and J usage is TRBJ2-3, with D possibly TRBD1 on 6 matching bases. The CDR3 is 14 residues long. The germline gives CDR1 SGHNT, CDR2 YYREEE (reference sequence).

Turning to this clonotype: This clone may be a read error of a much larger clone one base away. This rearrangement joins TRBV3-1 to TRBJ1-4, with D possibly being TRBD1 (5 bases). CDR1 and CDR2 from the germline V gene are LGHDT and YNNKEL (reference sequence). The CDR3 extends over 17 amino acids. The CDR3: CASSHRGDYRREEKPFF. For the CDR3, the DNA is TGTGCCAGCAGCCACCGAGGGGACTACCGTCGGGAGGAAAAACCGTTTTTT. Drawing the rest from reference TRBV3-1 and TRBJ1-4, the complete variable domain is DTAVSQTPKYLVTQMGNDKSIKCEQNLGHDTMYWYKQDSKKFLKIMFSYNNKELIINETVPNRFSPKSPDKAHLNLHINSLELGDSAVYFCASSHRGDYRREEKPFFGSGTQLSVL.

This clonotype was picked up many times. V and J are TRBV6-5 and TRBJ2-2; 11 bases fit TRBD2. This CDR3 is built from 16 residues. Germline CDR1 reads MNHEY; CDR2 reads SVGAGI. Trimming at V came to 6 bases and at J to 5 bases, leaving 8 bases not matched to a gene. CDR3 nucleotides: TGTGCCAGCAGCCTAATAGCGGGAGGGTATACCGGGGAGCTGTTTTTT. Encoded protein: CASSLIAGGYTGELFF.

This clonotype was recorded at least ten times. The rearrangement joins TRBV12-3 or TRBV12-4 to TRBJ2-5; 8 bases align to TRBD2. Trimming took 8 bases from V and 4 from J; bases not matched to a gene: 6. This CDR3 spans 13 amino acids. CDR3 sequence (DNA): TGTGCCAGCCGATATCTAGCGGGAGAGACCCAGTACTTC. It translates to CASRYLAGETQYF.

This clonotype was counted at least ten times. The chain employs TRBV6-5 and TRBJ1-5; D not resolved. The V gene's germline CDR1 is MNHEY and CDR2 SVGAGI. V dropped 6 bases and J dropped 2 bases, with 17 bases sitting between them. The length of the CDR3 is 16 residues. The CDR3 region has the DNA TGTGCCAGCAGCCCCCGGCCCCCGGCGGGCAATCAGCCCCAGCATTTT. It translates to CASSPRPPAGNQPQHF.

This clonotype was seen many times. J is TRBJ1-2 and V is TRBV6-5; D is uncertain. CDR1 and CDR2 (germline): MNHEY, SVGAGI. V was clipped by 5 bases and J by 4 bases, with 17 bases between them. This CDR3 has 15 residues. Here the CDR3 DNA reads TGTGCCAGCAGTGCTCGGTCGTCGGACCCCTATGGCTACACCTTC. Its translation: CASSARSSDPYGYTF.

This clonotype was counted at least ten times. The J gene is TRBJ2-7, the V gene TRBV6-5; D gene ambiguous. This CDR3 spans 13 amino acids. The germline CDR1 and CDR2 sequences are MNHEY and SVGAGI. V lost 6 bases to trimming and J lost 6 bases, with 15 bases between them. The CDR3 region is CASSPTTISEQYF. CDR3 DNA: TGTGCCAGCAGCCCCACCACTATTAGCGAGCAGTACTTC.

This clonotype was seen ten or more times. CDR3 sequence: CASSPGYRQETQYF. The CDR3 DNA sequence: TGTGCCAGCAGCCCAGGCTACAGACAAGAGACCCAGTACTTC. This chain links TRBV11-2 with TRBJ2-5; the D is unclear. V was shortened by 5 bases and J by 2 bases, with 12 bases between the two germline ends. The CDR3 runs to 14 residues. The germline V gene has CDR1 SGHAT and CDR2 FQNNGV. Full variable domain (remainder filled in from reference TRBV11-2 and TRBJ2-5): EAGVAQSPRYKIIEKRQSVAFWCNPISGHATLYWYQQILGQGPKLLIQFQNNGVVDDSQLPKDRFSAERLKGVDSTLKIQPAKLEDSAVYLCASSPGYRQETQYFGPGTRLLVL.

This clonotype appeared many times. The chain carries TRBV19 and TRBJ2-1, with 14 bases aligning to TRBD2. V shed 6 bases, J shed 9 bases, and the junction held 10 bases outside the gene matches. The CDR3 is made up of 16 amino acids. The germline V gene has CDR1 LNHDA and CDR2 SQIVND (reference sequence). CDR3 nucleotide sequence: TGTGCCAGTAGCCCCGGGACTAGCGGGAGAAGGGTTGAGCAGTTCTTC. Encoded protein: CASSPGTSGRRVEQFF.